This T cell receptor beta chain was captured by sequencing in a study of T cells in Graves' hyperthyroidism and ophthalmopathy (dated by TCRdb to about 2019). Background for the entire study: Peripheral blood samples were taken at the time of initial diagnosis, prior to any treatment. After sampling, hyperthyroidism patients received methimazole starting at 30 mg daily, and ophthalmopathy patients received high-dose intravenous methylprednisolone. The roughly 100 discovery patients were divided at random into training and test sets in a 7:3 ratio. TCR Vbeta CDR3 sequencing of 135 peripheral blood samples (43 ophthalmopathy, around 80 hyperthyroidism and roughly 17 progressor patients) is reported in the paper. In addition, the study compared T-cell repertoires in thyroid tissue and in blood from 6 or 7 Graves' hyperthyroidism patients. Prospective prediction of ophthalmopathy was tested in an independent validation cohort of under 20 hyperthyroidism patients and 15 to 17 patients who later progressed to ophthalmopathy. TCR V-J signatures able to tell the groups apart were searched for in a discovery cohort of 90 to 100 patients, of whom about 40 had Graves' ophthalmopathy and about 55 had stable Graves' hyperthyroidism. Broad study findings and their caveats: Sample size was not statistically predetermined, and investigators were not blinded to group allocation. Ophthalmopathy was separated from stable hyperthyroidism by a 13 V-J signature model, with 87.88% sensitivity and 81% to 82% specificity obtained in cross-validation and 80%/75% obtained in testing. During validation, the model predicted progression to ophthalmopathy a median of around 7 months ahead of onset, with approximately 70% sensitivity and 72% to 80% specificity. Most expanded thyroid clonotypes (frequency above 0.001) were also detected in blood, suggesting blood repertoires may reflect thyroid immune responses.

CDR1 and CDR2 are read off the germline V gene as MDHEN and SYDVKM. V drops 7 bases and J drops 2 bases, leaving 15 bases in between. The CDR3 holds 14 amino acids from the cysteine to the phenylalanine. Only CDR3 DNA remains: 42 bases, in frame from the first base. Ophthalmopathy patients had moderately to severely active disease, Clinical Activity Score of at least 3, NOSPECS grade of at least 4, and duration under 3 months. Exclusion was applied to patients with uncontrolled infections, other autoimmune diseases, pregnancy or lactation. Diagnoses were based on clinical symptoms, serum thyroxine and TRAb, thyroid ultrasound and orbital computed tomography. PBMCs were isolated from about 10 ml of fresh peripheral blood by Ficoll-Paque density gradient centrifugation. Total RNA was extracted with Trizol reagent, and quality was checked on an Agilent 2100 Bioanalyzer. The TCR beta CDR3 regions were amplified from the RNA transcripts. The first round of RT-PCR for the TCR CDR3 was performed with the HTBI primer set and the Qiagen OneStep RT-PCR kit. Libraries were constructed in a second round of multiplex PCR, after which size selection and purification were carried out. Libraries were sequenced paired-end with 100 bp reads on an Illumina HiSeq2000. The study's own analysis went as follows. SOAPnuke was used to process the raw data, with reads discarded if the reads contained adapters or uncalled bases, had a mean Phred below 15, or lacked an exact constant-primer or identifier match. COPE v1.2.5 was used to merge the high-quality paired reads, and each unique nucleotide sequence was defined as a clonotype. Clonotypes were aligned to IMGT TRBV, TRBD and TRBJ reference segments using MiTCR v1.1. Only V-J combinations with frequency above 0.0001, covering 98% to 99.2% of repertoires, were analysed. The TCS score was defined as the ratio of F50 (clonal expansion) to E x V (chaos), calculated using BLOSUM62-based TCRdist between CDR3 peptides within each V-J. Welch's t-statistics and random forest reduced roughly 540 V-J features to 13, which were used in a naive Bayes classifier (R e1071). TCRdb redid the processing of the public reads, applying fastp at Q25 and MiXCR, and retained in-frame beta chains. Rows matching on CDR3 protein sequence are summarized as one entry with the most common DNA and genes. TCRdb, rather than the study authors, made the V and J calls. The sample table records about half a million distinct CDR3 sequences; approximately 24% of these occur just once. The ten largest clones represent approximately 10% of the sample.

For this clonotype: The specificity of this receptor is unknown. No much larger clone exists at a distance of one base, and base qualities are not known.

This chain joins TRBV28 to TRBJ2-7; no confident D gene assignment can be made. The TCR sequence derives from a woman aged 30 to 39 with Graves' ophthalmopathy. Source material: blood. Read as DNA, the sequence is TGTGCCAGCACCGATGATATCGGTGCCTACGAGCAGTACTTC. It is translated as CASTDDIGAYEQYF.